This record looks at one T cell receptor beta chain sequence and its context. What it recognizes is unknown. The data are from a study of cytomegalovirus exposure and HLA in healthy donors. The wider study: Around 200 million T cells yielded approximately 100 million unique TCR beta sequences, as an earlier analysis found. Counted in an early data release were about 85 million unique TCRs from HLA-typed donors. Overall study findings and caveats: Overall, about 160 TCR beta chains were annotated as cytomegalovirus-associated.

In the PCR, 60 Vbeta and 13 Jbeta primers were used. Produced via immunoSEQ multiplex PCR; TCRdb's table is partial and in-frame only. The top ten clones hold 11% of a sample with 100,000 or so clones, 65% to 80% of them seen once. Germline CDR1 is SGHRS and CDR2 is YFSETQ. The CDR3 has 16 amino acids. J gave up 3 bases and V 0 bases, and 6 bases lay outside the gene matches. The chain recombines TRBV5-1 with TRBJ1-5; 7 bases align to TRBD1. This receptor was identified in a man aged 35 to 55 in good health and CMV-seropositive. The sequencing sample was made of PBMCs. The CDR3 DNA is TGCGCCAGCAGCTTGGGGACAGGTCGAAACAATCAGCCCCAGCATTTT. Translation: CASSLGTGRNNQPQHF.